This record looks at one TCR beta chain sequence and its context. This specimen belongs to a study of shared clonotypes between healthy human individuals. The protocol was immunoSEQ multiplex PCR, while the TCRdb copy is restricted to in-frame clones and leaves out a portion. The sample includes about 470,000 clones, around 79% of them seen just once. Germline CDR1 MNHEY, CDR2 SMNVEV (reference sequence). The CDR3 covers 15 residues. V gave up 6 bases and J gave up 4 bases, with 18 bases separating them. The V gene is TRBV27, the J gene TRBJ1-2; possibly TRBD1 for D (5 bases). The receptor comes from a woman aged 40 to 49 in good health. Some clones in this sample may be carry-over from other donors' samples. The material sequenced was PBMCs. CDR3: CASRDLEGLGYGYTF. The CDR3 DNA sequence: TGTGCCAGCAGAGATTTAGAGGGACTTGGCTATGGCTACACCTTC.